This paragraph reports one T cell receptor beta chain. Sequenced by immunoSEQ multiplex PCR; TCRdb stores in-frame clones only, minus some. The sample shows roughly 160,000 clones, around 84% of them seen only once. This entry is derived from a study of blood T cell repertoires in COVID-19. CDR1 is SQVTM and CDR2 is ANQGSEA in the germline V gene. V shed 0 bases and J 8 bases; nucleotides not matched to a gene: 6. The CDR3 is 13 amino acids. The chain is built from TRBV29-1 and TRBJ1-1; 7 bases fit TRBD1. The source material was peripheral blood. This receptor was identified in a man in his forties or fifties with acute or convalescent COVID-19. In DNA, the CDR3 is TGCAGCGTTGAAGATCCTAGGGGGCGGGAAGCTTTCTTT. Translation gives CSVEDPRGREAFF.